This TCR beta chain was found in a study of blood T cell repertoires in COVID-19. Study in general: Samples taken during acute and convalescent COVID-19 were collected in the United States, Italy and Spain. PBMCs, B-cell-depleted T cells, or T cells provided the cDNA or gDNA that made up the material.

Original processing notes: Scientists estimated how many nucleated cells there were by amplifying reference gene primers. Clones were read by immunoSEQ multiplex PCR, and TCRdb kept only the in-frame ones, dropping some. D and trimming come from the DNA, and the V and J calls and clone size come from that table. The table shows about 300,000 clones, with about nine tenths occurring only once. It was during active infection that Seattle patients were enrolled and then longitudinally followed. The CDR3 consists of 11 residues. Trimming stripped 5 bases from V and 8 bases from J, with 9 bases between. CDR1 is LNHDA, CDR2 SQIVND, per germline (reference sequence).

The chain links TRBV19 to TRBJ1-1, with TRBD1 as a possible D gene (5 bases). Sequenced sample: peripheral blood. The TCR originated in a woman aged 30 to 39 with COVID-19, enrolled during active disease. The CDR3 DNA sequence: TGTGCCAGTAGTCTAAACAGGGAAGCTTTCTTT. Its translation is CASSLNREAFF.